Each of the 8 T cell receptor beta chains below was sequenced from the same sample in a study of T cell repertoires in cytomegalovirus infection. From the reads, TCRdb called clonotypes with MiXCR, one entry per CDR3 protein. The profile shows approximately 120,000 distinct CDR3 sequences, 32% of them singletons. The antigens of these receptors remain unknown. Source: CD8+ T cells from cultured PBMCs, taken from culture after CMV antigen stimulation. These receptors were taken from a human donor in good health (CMV status not recorded). Some clones in this sample may be carry-over from other donors' samples.

Only a few counts were recorded for this clonotype. The chain recombines TRBV12-3 or TRBV12-4 with TRBJ2-3, with TRBD2 identical over 7 bases. The CDR3 is 15 residues long. V shed 3 bases, J shed 3 bases, and the junction held 6 bases outside the gene matches. CDR3 coding DNA: TGTGCCAGCAGTTTTTGGGGGGGAGAAACAGATACGCAGTATTTT. Protein product: CASSFWGGETDTQYF.

This clonotype was detected many times. The V and J genes are TRBV27 and TRBJ2-7; D is unresolved. This CDR3 comprises 12 residues. The V gene's germline CDR1 is MNHEY and CDR2 SMNVEV (reference sequence). V lost 6 bases and J lost 0, with 6 bases in between. In DNA, the CDR3 is TGTGCCAGCAGCCCCCCCTCCTACGAGCAGTACTTC. Translating it yields CASSPPSYEQYF.

This clonotype was recorded at least ten times. V gene TRBV7-9 combines with J gene TRBJ1-3, with 8 bases fitting TRBD1. CDR3 length: 16 amino acids. J was trimmed by 0 bases and V by 5 bases; bases with no gene match: 6. Germline loops: CDR1 SEHNR, CDR2 FQNEAQ (reference sequence). CDR3 DNA sequence: TGTGCCAGCAGCCCGTACAGGGGGAGCTCTGGAAACACCATATATTTT. It codes for CASSPYRGSSGNTIYF.

This clonotype turned up a few times. The rearrangement joins TRBV3-1 to TRBJ1-2, with 11 nucleotides matching TRBD1. V was clipped by 4 bases and J by 7 bases; unmatched bases: 5. Germline-derived CDR1 and CDR2 are LGHDT and YNNKEL (reference sequence). CDR3 length: 14 amino acids. The CDR3 reads CASSRDRGWSGYTF. CDR3 nucleotides: TGTGCCAGCAGCCGGGACAGGGGGTGGAGTGGCTACACCTTC.

This chain connects TRBV6-6 to TRBJ2-5, with D unclear. CDR3 length: 16 amino acids. The germline V gene has CDR1 MNHNY and CDR2 SVGAGI (reference sequence). The V end lost 0 bases, the J end lost 1 base, and 12 bases lay between the germline ends. The CDR3 is CASSYSTQRTQETQYF. CDR3 in DNA: TGTGCCAGCAGTTACTCGACACAACGTACCCAAGAGACCCAGTACTTC.

The gene calls are TRBV10-2 and TRBJ1-1; D is uncertain. There are 13 residues in the CDR3. Germline CDR1 WSHSY, CDR2 SAAADI. Trimming took off 8 bases at V and 3 bases at J, with 13 bases between the two ends. This CDR3 reads CASSPGRDTEAFF. The CDR3 nucleotides read TGCGCCAGCTCTCCGGGAAGGGACACTGAAGCTTTCTTT.

V usage is TRBV5-1 and J usage is TRBJ2-1, with D possibly being TRBD1 or TRBD2 (5 bases each). Germline V gene sequence: CDR1 SGHRS, CDR2 YFSETQ. Trimming pared 1 base from V and 0 bases from J, leaving 14 bases between. The CDR3 contains 17 residues. The CDR3 loop reads CASSLLSSGSSYNEQFF. DNA of the CDR3: TGCGCCAGCAGCTTGCTCTCTTCAGGGAGCTCCTACAATGAGCAGTTCTTC.

The chain is built from TRBV4-1 and TRBJ1-1; TRBD1 agrees at 9 bases. The CDR3 is 16 residues long. After removal of 4 bases from V and 4 bases from J, the junction contained 10 bases not matched to a gene. CDR1 MGHRA and CDR2 YSYEKL come from the germline V gene. The CDR3 loop is CASSLGQGILGTEAFF. As DNA, the CDR3 is TGCGCCAGCAGCCTAGGACAGGGGATTTTAGGCACTGAAGCTTTCTTT.